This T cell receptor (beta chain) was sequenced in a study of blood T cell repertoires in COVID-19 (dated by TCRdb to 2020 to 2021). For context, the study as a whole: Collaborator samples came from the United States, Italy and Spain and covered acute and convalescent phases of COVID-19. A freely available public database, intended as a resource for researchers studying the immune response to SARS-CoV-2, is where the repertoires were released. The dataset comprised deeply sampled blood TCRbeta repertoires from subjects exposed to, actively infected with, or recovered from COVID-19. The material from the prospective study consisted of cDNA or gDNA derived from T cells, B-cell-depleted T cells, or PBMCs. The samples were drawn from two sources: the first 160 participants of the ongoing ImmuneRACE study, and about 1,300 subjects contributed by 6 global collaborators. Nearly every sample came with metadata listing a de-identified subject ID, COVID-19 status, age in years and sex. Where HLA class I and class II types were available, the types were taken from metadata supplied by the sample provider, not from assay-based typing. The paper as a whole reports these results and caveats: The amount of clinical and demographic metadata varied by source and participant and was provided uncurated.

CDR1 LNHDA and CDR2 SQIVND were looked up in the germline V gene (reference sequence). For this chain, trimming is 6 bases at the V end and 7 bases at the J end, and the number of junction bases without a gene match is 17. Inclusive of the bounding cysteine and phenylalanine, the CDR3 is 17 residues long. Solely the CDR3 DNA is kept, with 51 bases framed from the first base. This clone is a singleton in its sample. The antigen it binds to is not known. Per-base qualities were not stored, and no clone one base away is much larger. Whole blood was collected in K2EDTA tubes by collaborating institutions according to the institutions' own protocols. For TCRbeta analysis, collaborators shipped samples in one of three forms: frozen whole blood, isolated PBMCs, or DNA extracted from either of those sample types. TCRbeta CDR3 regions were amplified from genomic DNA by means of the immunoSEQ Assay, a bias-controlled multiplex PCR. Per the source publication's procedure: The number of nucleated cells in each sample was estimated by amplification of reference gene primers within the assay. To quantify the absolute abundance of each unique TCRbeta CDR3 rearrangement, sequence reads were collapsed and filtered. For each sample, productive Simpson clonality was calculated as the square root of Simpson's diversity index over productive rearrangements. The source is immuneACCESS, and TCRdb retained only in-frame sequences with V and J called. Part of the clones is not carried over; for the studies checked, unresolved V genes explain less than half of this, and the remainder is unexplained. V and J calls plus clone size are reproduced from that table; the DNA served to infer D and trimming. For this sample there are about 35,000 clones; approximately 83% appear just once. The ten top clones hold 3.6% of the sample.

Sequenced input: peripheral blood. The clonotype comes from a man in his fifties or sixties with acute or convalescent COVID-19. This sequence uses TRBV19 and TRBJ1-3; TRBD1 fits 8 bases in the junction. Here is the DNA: TGTGCCAGTAGCTCCGGGACAGGCGTTGTTGGGGTGAACACCATATATTTT. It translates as CASSSGTGVVGVNTIYF.